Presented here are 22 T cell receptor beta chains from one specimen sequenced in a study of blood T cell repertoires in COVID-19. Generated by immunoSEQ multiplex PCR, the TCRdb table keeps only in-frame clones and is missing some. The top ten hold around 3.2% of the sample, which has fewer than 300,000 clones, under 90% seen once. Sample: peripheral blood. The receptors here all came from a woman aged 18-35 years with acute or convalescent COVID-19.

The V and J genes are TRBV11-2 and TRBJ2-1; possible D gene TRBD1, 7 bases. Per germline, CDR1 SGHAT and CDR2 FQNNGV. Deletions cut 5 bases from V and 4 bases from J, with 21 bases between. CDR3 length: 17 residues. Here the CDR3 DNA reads TGTGCCAGCAGCCAGGGGGGTCTGTCCTCATGGTACAATGAGCAGTTCTTC. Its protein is CASSQGGLSSWYNEQFF.

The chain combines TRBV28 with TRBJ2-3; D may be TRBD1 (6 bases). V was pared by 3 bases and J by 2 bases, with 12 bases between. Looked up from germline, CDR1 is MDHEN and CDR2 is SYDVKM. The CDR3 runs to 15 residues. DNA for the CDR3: TGTGCCAGCAGTTTTCAGGGGTCCGACACAGATACGCAGTATTTT. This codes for CASSFQGSDTDTQYF.

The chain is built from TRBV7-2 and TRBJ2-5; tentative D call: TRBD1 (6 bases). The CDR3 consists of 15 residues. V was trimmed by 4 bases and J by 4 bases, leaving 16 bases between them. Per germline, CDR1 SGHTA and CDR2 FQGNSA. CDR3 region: CASSSRDKRLETQYF. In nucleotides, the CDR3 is TGTGCCAGCAGCTCTCGGGACAAGAGACTAGAGACCCAGTACTTC.

In DNA, the CDR3 is TGCGCCAGCAGCAACTCCCCGGGACAGAACACTGAAGCTTTCTTT. It codes for CASSNSPGQNTEAFF. V is TRBV5-1 and J is TRBJ1-1; a possible D gene is TRBD1 (6 bases). The germline gives CDR1 SGHRS, CDR2 YFSETQ. Trimming pared 4 bases from V and 1 base from J, leaving 14 bases between. The CDR3 has 15 amino acids.

CDR3 in amino acids: CASSPAVGTGQETQYF. CDR3 DNA: TGTGCCAGCAGCCCCGCTGTCGGGACTGGCCAAGAGACCCAGTACTTC. The chain links TRBV9 to TRBJ2-5; TRBD2 is a possible D gene (6 bases). Trimming removed 4 bases at V and 1 base at J, with 17 bases between. CDR1 SGDLS and CDR2 YYNGEE come from the germline V gene. This CDR3 comprises 16 residues. The full variable domain, rest sourced from reference TRBV9 and TRBJ2-5, is DSGVTQTPKHLITATGQRVTLRCSPRSGDLSVYWYQQSLDQGLQFLIQYYNGEERAKGNILERFSAQQFPDLHSELNLSSLELGDSALYFCASSPAVGTGQETQYFGPGTRLLVL.

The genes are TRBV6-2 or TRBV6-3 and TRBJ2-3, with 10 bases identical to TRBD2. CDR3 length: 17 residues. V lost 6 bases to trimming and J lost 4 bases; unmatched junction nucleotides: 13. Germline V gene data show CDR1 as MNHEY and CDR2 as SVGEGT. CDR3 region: CASSPDTSGDPPDTQYF. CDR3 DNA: TGTGCCAGCAGCCCTGACACTAGCGGGGACCCTCCAGATACGCAGTATTTT.

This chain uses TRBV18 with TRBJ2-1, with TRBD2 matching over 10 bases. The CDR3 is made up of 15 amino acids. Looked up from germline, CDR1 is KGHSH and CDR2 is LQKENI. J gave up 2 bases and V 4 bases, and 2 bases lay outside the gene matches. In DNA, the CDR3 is TGTGCCAGCTCACTTAGCGGGAGGACCTACAATGAGCAGTTCTTC. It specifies CASSLSGRTYNEQFF.

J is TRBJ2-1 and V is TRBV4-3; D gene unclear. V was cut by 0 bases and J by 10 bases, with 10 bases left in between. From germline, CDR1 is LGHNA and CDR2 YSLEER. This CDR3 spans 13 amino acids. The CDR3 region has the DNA TGCGCCAGCAGCCAAGACCAGGTCAGGGAGCAGTTCTTC. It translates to CASSQDQVREQFF.

CDR3 in DNA: TGTGCCAGCAGCCCTCTAGCGGGCTTCTCTGGAAACACCATATATTTT. It yields the protein CASSPLAGFSGNTIYF. J is TRBJ1-3 and V is TRBV5-6; D gene uncertain. The CDR3 is 16 amino acids. Germline assignment: CDR1 SGHDT and CDR2 YYEEEE. With 4 bases removed from V and 0 bases from J, the gap between germline ends came to 14 bases.

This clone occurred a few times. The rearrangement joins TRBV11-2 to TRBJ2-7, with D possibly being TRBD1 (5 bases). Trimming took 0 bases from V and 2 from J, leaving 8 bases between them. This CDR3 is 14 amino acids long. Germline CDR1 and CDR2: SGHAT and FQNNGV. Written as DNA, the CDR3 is TGTGCCAGCAGCTTAGATCCACAGGCCTACGAGCAGTACTTC. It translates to CASSLDPQAYEQYF.

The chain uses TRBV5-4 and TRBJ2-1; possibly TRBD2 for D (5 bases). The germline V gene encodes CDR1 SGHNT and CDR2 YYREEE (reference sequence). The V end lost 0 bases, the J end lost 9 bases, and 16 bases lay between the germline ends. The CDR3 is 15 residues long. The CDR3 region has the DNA TGTGCCAGCAGCTTGGCCGGGCTAGCTGTGAGTGAGCAGTTCTTC. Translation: CASSLAGLAVSEQFF.

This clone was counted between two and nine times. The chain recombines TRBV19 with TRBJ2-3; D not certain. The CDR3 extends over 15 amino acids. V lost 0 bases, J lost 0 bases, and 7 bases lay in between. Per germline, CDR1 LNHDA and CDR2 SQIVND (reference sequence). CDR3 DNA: TGTGCCAGTAGTATAGATCCCAGGAGCACAGATACGCAGTATTTT. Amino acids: CASSIDPRSTDTQYF.

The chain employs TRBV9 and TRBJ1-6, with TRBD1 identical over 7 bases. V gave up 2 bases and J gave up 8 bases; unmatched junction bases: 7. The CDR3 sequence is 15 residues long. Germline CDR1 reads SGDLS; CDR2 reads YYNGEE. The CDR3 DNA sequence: TGTGCCAGCAGCGTTCAGGGACAGCTACATTCACCCCTCCACTTT. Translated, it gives CASSVQGQLHSPLHF. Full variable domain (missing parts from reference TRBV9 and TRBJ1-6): DSGVTQTPKHLITATGQRVTLRCSPRSGDLSVYWYQQSLDQGLQFLIQYYNGEERAKGNILERFSAQQFPDLHSELNLSSLELGDSALYFCASSVQGQLHSPLHFGNGTRLTVT.

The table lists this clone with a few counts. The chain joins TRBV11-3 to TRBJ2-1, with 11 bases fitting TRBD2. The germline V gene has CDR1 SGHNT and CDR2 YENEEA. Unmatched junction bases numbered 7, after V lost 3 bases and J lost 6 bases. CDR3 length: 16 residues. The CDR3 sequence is CASSFGTSGGGNEQFF. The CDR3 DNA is TGTGCCAGCAGCTTTGGGACTAGCGGAGGGGGCAATGAGCAGTTCTTC.

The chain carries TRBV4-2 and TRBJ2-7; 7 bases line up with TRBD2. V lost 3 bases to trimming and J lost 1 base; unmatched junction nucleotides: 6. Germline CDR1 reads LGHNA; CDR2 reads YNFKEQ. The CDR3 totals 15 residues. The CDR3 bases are TGTGCCAGCAGCCATTTGCTAGCGGTGTCCTACGAGCAGTACTTC. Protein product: CASSHLLAVSYEQYF.

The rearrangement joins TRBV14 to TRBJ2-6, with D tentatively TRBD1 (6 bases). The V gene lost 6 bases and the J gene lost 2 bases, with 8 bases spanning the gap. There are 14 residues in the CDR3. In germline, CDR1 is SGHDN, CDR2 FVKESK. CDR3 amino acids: CASRQGTGANVLTF. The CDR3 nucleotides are TGTGCCAGCAGGCAGGGGACTGGGGCCAACGTCCTGACTTTC.

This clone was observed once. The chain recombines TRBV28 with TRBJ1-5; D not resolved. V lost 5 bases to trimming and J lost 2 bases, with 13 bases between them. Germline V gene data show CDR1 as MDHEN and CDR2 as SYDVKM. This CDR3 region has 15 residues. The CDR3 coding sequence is TGTGCCAGCAGTCCCCCCTATGGTCGCAATCAGCCCCAGCATTTT. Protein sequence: CASSPPYGRNQPQHF. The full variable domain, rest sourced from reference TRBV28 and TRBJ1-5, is DVKVTQSSRYLVKRTGEKVFLECVQDMDHENMFWYRQDPGLGLRLIYFSYDVKMKEKGDIPEGYSVSREKKERFSLILESASTNQTSMYLCASSPPYGRNQPQHFGDGTRLSIL.

The CDR3 DNA reads as TGTGCCAGCAGTTTACTTGCGGCGGATAGCAATCAGCCCCAGCATTTT. Translating it yields CASSLLAADSNQPQHF. The rearrangement links TRBV28 to TRBJ1-5, with D uncertain. Germline V lookup: CDR1 MDHEN, CDR2 SYDVKM. The germline V and J ends were trimmed by 2 bases and 0 bases, with 11 bases remaining between them. There are 16 residues in the CDR3.

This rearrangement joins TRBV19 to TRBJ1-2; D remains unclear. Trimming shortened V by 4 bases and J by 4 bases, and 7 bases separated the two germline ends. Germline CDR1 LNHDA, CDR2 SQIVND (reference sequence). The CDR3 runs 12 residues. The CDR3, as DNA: TGTGCCAGTAGTAGTCAGGCCTATGGCTACACCTTC. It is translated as CASSSQAYGYTF.

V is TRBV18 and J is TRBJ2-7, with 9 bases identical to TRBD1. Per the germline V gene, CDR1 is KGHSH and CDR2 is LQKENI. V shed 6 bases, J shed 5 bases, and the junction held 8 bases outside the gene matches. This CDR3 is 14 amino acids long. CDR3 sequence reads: CASSPRDRAHEQYF. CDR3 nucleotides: TGTGCCAGCTCGCCCAGGGACAGGGCCCACGAGCAGTACTTC. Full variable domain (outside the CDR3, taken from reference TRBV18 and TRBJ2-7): NAGVMQNPRHLVRRRGQEARLRCSPMKGHSHVYWYRQLPEEGLKFMVYLQKENIIDESGMPKERFSAEFPKEGPSILRIQQVVRGDSAAYFCASSPRDRAHEQYFGPGTRLTVT.

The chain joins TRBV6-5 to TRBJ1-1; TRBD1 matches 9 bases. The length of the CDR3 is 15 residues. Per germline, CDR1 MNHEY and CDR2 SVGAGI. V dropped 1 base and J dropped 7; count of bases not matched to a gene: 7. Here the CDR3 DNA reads TGTGCCAGCAGTTACTTTGGCGGGACAGGGTATGAAGCTTTCTTT. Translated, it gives CASSYFGGTGYEAFF.

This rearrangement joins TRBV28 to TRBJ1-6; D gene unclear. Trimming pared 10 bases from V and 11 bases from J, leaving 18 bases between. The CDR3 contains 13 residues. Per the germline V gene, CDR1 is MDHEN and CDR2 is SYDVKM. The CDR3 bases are TGTGCCACCCACGGTACCTCGGGAACACCCCTCCACTTT. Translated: CATHGTSGTPLHF.